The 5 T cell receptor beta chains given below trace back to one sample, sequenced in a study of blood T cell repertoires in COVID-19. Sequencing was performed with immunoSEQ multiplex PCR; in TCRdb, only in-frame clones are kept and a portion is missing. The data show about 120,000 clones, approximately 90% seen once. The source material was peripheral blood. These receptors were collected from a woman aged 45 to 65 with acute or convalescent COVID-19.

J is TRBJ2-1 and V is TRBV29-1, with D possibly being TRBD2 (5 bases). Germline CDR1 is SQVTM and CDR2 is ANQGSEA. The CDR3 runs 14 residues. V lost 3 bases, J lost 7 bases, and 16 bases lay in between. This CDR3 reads CSVDGTGWRNEQFF. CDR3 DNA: TGCAGCGTTGATGGAACGGGATGGAGAAATGAGCAGTTCTTC.

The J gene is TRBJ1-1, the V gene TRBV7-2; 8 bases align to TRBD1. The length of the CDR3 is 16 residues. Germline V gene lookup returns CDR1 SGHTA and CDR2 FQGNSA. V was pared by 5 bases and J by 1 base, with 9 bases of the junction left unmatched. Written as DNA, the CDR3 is TGTGCCAGCAGCCACCGGACAGGGAAGGGGAACACTGAAGCTTTCTTT. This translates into CASSHRTGKGNTEAFF.

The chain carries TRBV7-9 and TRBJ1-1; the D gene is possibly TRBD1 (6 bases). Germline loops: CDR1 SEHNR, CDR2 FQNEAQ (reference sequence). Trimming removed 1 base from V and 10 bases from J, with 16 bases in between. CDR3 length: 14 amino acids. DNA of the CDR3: TGTGCCAGCAGCTTAGAGCCCGGAATGGGGGCAGCTTTCTTT. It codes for CASSLEPGMGAAFF.

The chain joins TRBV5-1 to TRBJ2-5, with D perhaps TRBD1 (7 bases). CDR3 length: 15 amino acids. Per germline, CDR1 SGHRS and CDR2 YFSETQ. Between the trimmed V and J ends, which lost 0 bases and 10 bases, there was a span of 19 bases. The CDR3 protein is CASSLGTGGELDQYF. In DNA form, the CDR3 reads TGCGCCAGCAGCTTGGGGACAGGAGGGGAATTGGACCAGTACTTC.

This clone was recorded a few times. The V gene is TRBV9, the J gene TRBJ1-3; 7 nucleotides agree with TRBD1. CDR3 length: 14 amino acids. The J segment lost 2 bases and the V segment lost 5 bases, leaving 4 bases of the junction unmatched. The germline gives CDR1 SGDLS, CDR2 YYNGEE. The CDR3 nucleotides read TGTGCCAGCAGTTTCGGGACAGCTGGAAACACCATATATTTT. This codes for CASSFGTAGNTIYF.